This TCR beta chain appears in the sequencing data of a study of blood T cell repertoires in COVID-19. To note about this clone: Other DNA variants within this sample encode the same CDR3.

Germline V gene data show CDR1 as SGDLS and CDR2 as YYNGEE. The V end lost 0 bases, the J end lost 0 bases, and 7 bases lay between the germline ends. This CDR3 contains 14 residues. The method was immunoSEQ multiplex PCR; TCRdb's version includes in-frame clones alone and lacks a portion of them. Among 250,000 or so clones listed, 75% to 90% were seen once. The sequence was obtained from a woman aged 40 to 49 who had recovered from COVID-19. V is TRBV9 and J is TRBJ2-7, with D hard to call. Source material: peripheral blood. CDR3 loop: CASSVGSSSYEQYF. CDR3 coding DNA: TGTGCCAGCAGCGTAGGTTCTAGCTCCTACGAGCAGTACTTC. The whole variable domain, filled in from reference TRBV9 and TRBJ2-7, reads DSGVTQTPKHLITATGQRVTLRCSPRSGDLSVYWYQQSLDQGLQFLIQYYNGEERAKGNILERFSAQQFPDLHSELNLSSLELGDSALYFCASSVGSSSYEQYFGPGTRLTVT.